This T cell receptor beta chain was profiled in a study of T cells after yellow fever vaccination. About the study: Preparation of fractions with low cell numbers was performed using SMART-Seq v4 Ultra Low Input.

In TCRdb, the 5' RACE reads were re-called with MiXCR into one record per CDR3 protein. The sample lists 300,000 or so distinct CDR3 sequences, around 7% occurring once. V was pared by 4 bases and J by 1 base, with 9 bases between. Germline V gene data show CDR1 as KGHDR and CDR2 as SFDVKD. The CDR3 is made up of 14 amino acids. Study conclusions and caveats: FACS-sorted repertoires could harbor abundant contaminating bulk-population clonotypes.

With respect to this clonotype: The target antigen is unknown.

The chain combines TRBV24-1 with TRBJ1-1; D perhaps matches TRBD1 (6 bases). The sequence was obtained from a man between 18 and 35 years old who received the YFV17D yellow fever vaccine. This material consisted of PBMCs, taken more than 40 days after the first yellow fever vaccination. CDR3 region: CATSEGGENTEAFF. The CDR3 bases are TGTGCCACCAGTGAAGGGGGGGAGAACACTGAAGCTTTCTTT.